This T cell receptor beta chain was sequenced during a study of blood T cell repertoires in COVID-19. In the study overall: Spain, Italy and the United States supplied samples that represented acute and convalescent COVID-19.

V shed 7 bases and J shed 3 bases, with 18 bases lying between them. CDR1 and CDR2 (germline): SGHTA, FQGNSA. The CDR3 length is 15 residues. Data came from immunoSEQ multiplex PCR; TCRdb stores just in-frame clones and leaves some out. Seen here are about 210,000 clones, around 80% observed once, and the top ten hold 7.8%. The source of this sequence is a woman aged 55-69 years with COVID-19, enrolled during active disease. The rearrangement uses TRBV7-2 and TRBJ1-2, with D possibly TRBD1 on 6 matching bases. The sequencing input was peripheral blood. CDR3 DNA sequence: TGTGCCAGCAACGTTAATGGGGGCTCGGACTATGGCTACACCTTC. Protein product: CASNVNGGSDYGYTF.